Presented here are 22 T cell receptor beta chains from one specimen sequenced in a study of blood T cell repertoires in COVID-19. Generated by immunoSEQ multiplex PCR, the TCRdb table keeps only in-frame clones and is missing some. The sample gives around 80,000 clones, around 86% of which show up once; 9% to 10% is in the top ten. The sample comprised peripheral blood. The receptors derive from a human donor in a cohort sampled during active COVID-19.

V and J are TRBV6-5 and TRBJ2-2; D possibly corresponds to TRBD1 (6 bases). CDR3 length: 15 amino acids. V was cut by 5 bases and J by 1 base, with 11 bases left in between. Germline values: CDR1 MNHEY, CDR2 SVGAGI. The CDR3 is CASSKRQVNTGELFF. CDR3 bases: TGTGCCAGCAGTAAGAGACAGGTGAACACCGGGGAGCTGTTTTTT.

The V gene is TRBV6-6, the J gene TRBJ2-3; 9 bases agree with TRBD2. The CDR3 sequence is 15 residues long. Germline assignment: CDR1 MNHNY and CDR2 SVGAGI (reference sequence). The ends lost 2 bases at V and 0 bases at J; junction bases unmatched: 0. This CDR3 is CASSYGTSSTDTQYF. The CDR3 DNA reads as TGTGCCAGCAGTTACGGGACTAGCAGCACAGATACGCAGTATTTT.

The J gene is TRBJ1-4, the V gene TRBV5-1; unclear D gene. The V gene lost 4 bases and the J gene lost 7 bases, with 17 bases spanning the gap. The CDR3 runs to 15 residues. Germline V CDR1 and CDR2: SGHRS, YFSETQ. CDR3 nucleotides: TGCGCCAGCAGCCCTGGACTGGCCCGGGGTGAAAAACTGTTTTTT. This translates into CASSPGLARGEKLFF.

V is TRBV5-8 and J is TRBJ2-2, with D tentatively TRBD1 (5 bases). CDR1 and CDR2 (germline): SGHTS, YDEGEE. CDR3 length: 11 residues. Trimming removed 9 bases at V and 6 bases at J, with 9 bases between. The DNA of the CDR3 is TGTGCCACGCAGGGTCCCGGGGAGCTGTTTTTT. Protein product: CATQGPGELFF.

The rearrangement links TRBV3-1 (or the pseudogene TRBV3-2) to TRBJ1-3; 8 bases align to TRBD1. The CDR3 is made up of 15 amino acids. Trimming at V came to 2 bases and at J to 2 bases, leaving 2 bases not matched to a gene. The V gene's germline CDR1 is LGHDT and CDR2 YNNKEL (reference sequence). In DNA form, the CDR3 reads TGTGCCAGCAGCCAACCACAGGGGGCTGGAAACACCATATATTTT. This encodes CASSQPQGAGNTIYF.

The rearrangement links TRBV28 to TRBJ2-7, with D hard to call. Trimming removed 5 bases at V and 4 bases at J, with 9 bases between. CDR3 length equals 12 residues. In germline, CDR1 is MDHEN, CDR2 SYDVKM. The CDR3 reads CASSPLGYEQYF. The CDR3 region has the DNA TGTGCCAGCAGTCCCCTCGGTTACGAGCAGTACTTC.

V gene TRBV9 combines with J gene TRBJ2-1; TRBD2 matches 7 bases. Trimming at V came to 4 bases and at J to 0 bases, leaving 10 bases not matched to a gene. Germline loops: CDR1 SGDLS, CDR2 YYNGEE. The CDR3 length is 17 residues. CDR3 bases: TGTGCCAGCAGCCCCTCTTCGACTAGCCACTCCTACAATGAGCAGTTCTTC. Encoded protein: CASSPSSTSHSYNEQFF. The full variable domain, in which reference TRBV9 and TRBJ2-1 provide the parts outside the CDR3, is DSGVTQTPKHLITATGQRVTLRCSPRSGDLSVYWYQQSLDQGLQFLIQYYNGEERAKGNILERFSAQQFPDLHSELNLSSLELGDSALYFCASSPSSTSHSYNEQFFGPGTRLTVL.

The V gene is TRBV7-3, the J gene TRBJ2-4; a weak D match, TRBD2 (5 bases). CDR1 is SGHTA, CDR2 FQGTGA, per germline. Deletions cut 2 bases from V and 4 bases from J, with 18 bases between. The CDR3 runs 17 residues. CDR3 sequence reads: CASSLAFRRSTKNIQYF. The CDR3 DNA follows: TGTGCCAGCAGCTTAGCATTTCGGAGGTCGACAAAAAACATTCAGTACTTC.

V usage is TRBV5-4 and J usage is TRBJ1-1; no firm D call. The germline V and J ends were trimmed by 6 bases and 1 base, with 13 bases remaining between them. The germline V gene encodes CDR1 SGHNT and CDR2 YYREEE (reference sequence). The CDR3 runs 14 residues. The DNA for the CDR3 is TGTGCCAGCACCTTACGGGGAGGGAACACTGAAGCTTTCTTT. Translating gives CASTLRGGNTEAFF.

The genes are TRBV4-1 and TRBJ2-2, with TRBD1 matching 10 bases. Losses at the gene ends were 4 bases for V and 2 bases for J; bases not matched to a gene: 10. Germline values: CDR1 MGHRA, CDR2 YSYEKL. The CDR3 runs to 18 residues. In nucleotides, the CDR3 is TGCGCCAGCAGCCTTAGTCCCGGGACAGGGGTTAACACCGGGGAGCTGTTTTTT. Encoded protein: CASSLSPGTGVNTGELFF.

V gene TRBV5-5 combines with J gene TRBJ2-1, with D unresolved. This CDR3 comprises 13 residues. Germline V CDR1 and CDR2: SGHKS, YYEKEE (reference sequence). Trimming stripped 4 bases from V and 4 bases from J, with 9 bases between. Written as DNA, the CDR3 is TGTGCCAGCAGCCCATCAACTTACAATGAGCAGTTCTTC. As protein: CASSPSTYNEQFF.

This clone was seen a few times. The chain combines TRBV14 with TRBJ2-7; 8 bases fit TRBD1. Germline V gene lookup returns CDR1 SGHDN and CDR2 FVKESK. The CDR3 runs to 15 residues. J was trimmed by 0 bases and V by 1 base; bases with no gene match: 2. In DNA form, the CDR3 reads TGTGCCAGCAGCCAAGCAGGGGGCCTCTCCTACGAGCAGTACTTC. Its protein product is CASSQAGGLSYEQYF.

The rearrangement uses TRBV28 and TRBJ2-7, with 12 bases matching TRBD2. J lost 5 bases, V lost 6 bases, and 2 bases had no gene match. Germline values: CDR1 MDHEN, CDR2 SYDVKM. This CDR3 has 13 amino acids. CDR3 loop: CASRTSGSHEQYF. For the CDR3, the DNA is TGTGCCAGCAGGACTAGCGGGAGCCACGAGCAGTACTTC.

This chain uses TRBV6-5 with TRBJ2-2, with 9 positions matching TRBD2. Germline V gene data show CDR1 as MNHEY and CDR2 as SVGAGI. The ends lost 6 bases at V and 4 bases at J; junction bases unmatched: 6. The CDR3 consists of 15 residues. The CDR3 reads CASRVAGAGTGELFF. For the CDR3, the DNA is TGTGCCAGCAGGGTAGCGGGAGCGGGCACCGGGGAGCTGTTTTTT.

This sequence joins TRBV4-1 and TRBJ2-4; 10 nucleotides match TRBD2. Germline lookup yields CDR1 MGHRA and CDR2 YSYEKL. The length of the CDR3 is 15 residues. The junction had 3 bases not matched to a gene; V was cut back by 4 bases and J by 3 bases. The CDR3 loop is CASSPRLAGKNIQYF. CDR3 nucleotide sequence: TGCGCCAGCAGCCCCAGACTAGCGGGCAAAAACATTCAGTACTTC.

This chain connects TRBV29-1 to TRBJ1-5; D ambiguous. The CDR3 has 14 residues. The V end was cut by 4 bases, the J end by 0 bases, with 10 bases between. CDR1 is SQVTM, CDR2 ANQGSEA, per germline. The CDR3 DNA sequence: TGCAGCGTTGCTGAGGCGTCTAGCAATCAGCCCCAGCATTTT. Translating it yields CSVAEASSNQPQHF.

This clone came up a few times. The rearrangement uses TRBV28 and TRBJ1-4; D gene ambiguous. Trimming took off 3 bases at V and 8 bases at J, with 13 bases between the two ends. This CDR3 contains 14 residues. Germline CDR1 MDHEN, CDR2 SYDVKM. The CDR3 loop reads CASSFAGNGEKLFF. CDR3 nucleotides: TGTGCCAGCAGTTTCGCCGGGAATGGGGAAAAACTGTTTTTT.

The chain couples TRBV19 to TRBJ1-2, with D maybe TRBD1 (5 bases). Germline-derived CDR1 and CDR2 are LNHDA and SQIVND (reference sequence). This CDR3 has 14 residues. Trimming shortened V by 10 bases and J by 2 bases, and 17 bases separated the two germline ends. CDR3 sequence reads: CATSPTAANYGYTF. Here the CDR3 DNA reads TGTGCCACCTCCCCGACAGCCGCCAACTATGGCTACACCTTC. Complete variable domain (other parts from reference TRBV19 and TRBJ1-2): DGGITQSPKYLFRKEGQNVTLSCEQNLNHDAMYWYRQDPGQGLRLIYYSQIVNDFQKGDIAEGYSVSREKKESFPLTVTSAQKNPTAFYLCATSPTAANYGYTFGSGTRLTVV.

This sequence joins TRBV6-5 and TRBJ2-7; TRBD1 matches 7 bases. V trimming: 6 bases; J trimming: 1 base; junction bases outside the gene matches: 9. The germline gives CDR1 MNHEY, CDR2 SVGAGI. CDR3 length equals 15 residues. DNA for the CDR3: TGTGCCAGCAGCCTGACAGGGTTTAGTTCCTACGAGCAGTACTTC. Its protein is CASSLTGFSSYEQYF.

Here the CDR3 reads CASSANLYQETQYF. DNA for the CDR3: TGCGCCAGCAGCGCGAACTTGTACCAAGAGACCCAGTACTTC. The gene calls are TRBV5-1 and TRBJ2-5, with D unresolved. In germline, CDR1 is SGHRS, CDR2 YFSETQ. V was trimmed by 4 bases and J by 0 bases, leaving 10 bases between them. CDR3 length: 14 residues.

The rearrangement links TRBV30 to TRBJ1-3; weak D call: TRBD1 (5 bases). There are 17 residues in the CDR3. V was pared by 3 bases and J by 4 bases, with 22 bases between. The germline CDR1 and CDR2 sequences are GTSNPN and SVGIG (reference sequence). In DNA form, the CDR3 reads TGTGCCTGGAGCCGGCCGACAGTATCCACCCTCGGAAACACCATATATTTT. It encodes CAWSRPTVSTLGNTIYF.

The chain combines TRBV6-5 with TRBJ2-6; D is ambiguous. Trimming removed 2 bases at V and 3 bases at J, with 8 bases between. Germline V gives CDR1 MNHEY, CDR2 SVGAGI. The CDR3 length is 15 residues. The CDR3 DNA follows: TGTGCCAGCAGTTACGGCAAAAATGGGGCCAACGTCCTGACTTTC. It is translated as CASSYGKNGANVLTF.